What follows are 12 T cell receptor beta chains derived from one specimen sequenced in a study of cytomegalovirus exposure and HLA in healthy donors. PCR primers comprised 60 Vbeta and 13 Jbeta primers. Produced via immunoSEQ multiplex PCR; TCRdb's table is partial and in-frame only. Counted here are more than 85,000 clones, 81% occurring once; the ten biggest clones make up roughly 2.3%. Input material: PBMCs. The origin of the receptors is a woman younger than 45 in good health and CMV-seronegative.

This clone has a handful of counts. The chain is built from TRBV5-1 and TRBJ2-7; D is undetermined. The CDR3 length is 16 residues. Germline loops: CDR1 SGHRS, CDR2 YFSETQ. V lost 5 bases and J lost 0, with 18 bases in between. CDR3 sequence (DNA): TGCGCCAGCAGAGTCAGCCCGGCAGGCAGCTCCTACGAGCAGTACTTC. Translated, it gives CASRVSPAGSSYEQYF.

This chain's CDR3 is CASSDRQGSYEQYF. CDR3 DNA sequence: TGTGCCAGCAGTGACCGTCAGGGCTCCTACGAGCAGTACTTC. The chain couples TRBV2 to TRBJ2-7, with D maybe TRBD1 (5 bases). This CDR3 is 14 amino acids long. V shed 3 bases and J shed 0 bases, with 9 bases lying between them. Germline CDR1 and CDR2: SNHLY and FYNNEI.

This sequence joins TRBV11-1 and TRBJ2-7; 7 bases agree with TRBD2. Germline V gene data show CDR1 as SGHAT and CDR2 as FQDESV (reference sequence). With V trimmed by 3 bases and J by 4 bases, 9 bases remained unmatched. The CDR3 is made up of 15 amino acids. The CDR3 DNA follows: TGTGCCAGCAGCTTGGCCCAGGGAGGGCGGTACGAGCAGTACTTC. It codes for CASSLAQGGRYEQYF. The full variable domain, its missing parts supplied by reference TRBV11-1 and TRBJ2-7, is EAEVAQSPRYKITEKSQAVAFWCDPISGHATLYWYRQILGQGPELLVQFQDESVVDDSQLPKDRFSAERLKGVDSTLKIQPAELGDSAMYLCASSLAQGGRYEQYFGPGTRLTVT.

The V call is TRBV7-9, the J call TRBJ2-3, with 8 bases matching TRBD2. CDR3 size: 16 residues. In germline, CDR1 is SEHNR, CDR2 FQNEAQ (reference sequence). Trimming took 1 base from V and 5 from J; bases not matched to a gene: 8. The CDR3 reads CASSLVEREFLDTQYF. The CDR3 DNA sequence: TGTGCCAGCAGCTTAGTTGAGCGGGAGTTCTTAGATACGCAGTATTTT.

The genes are TRBV9 and TRBJ2-1; 7 bases are a match to TRBD2. The CDR3 sequence is 14 residues long. J gave up 2 bases and V 2 bases, and 1 base lay outside the gene matches. CDR1 and CDR2 from the germline V gene are SGDLS and YYNGEE. CDR3 in DNA: TGTGCCAGCAGCGTTGGGGGGGCCTACAATGAGCAGTTCTTC. Translating gives CASSVGGAYNEQFF.

The J gene is TRBJ1-5, the V gene TRBV28, with D tentatively TRBD1 (6 bases). Germline CDR1 is MDHEN and CDR2 is SYDVKM. The CDR3 has 16 amino acids. V was shortened by 1 base and J by 6 bases, with 16 bases between the two germline ends. The CDR3 DNA reads TGTGCCAGCAGTTTATCTAAGACAGGTCTAAGTCAGCCCCAGCATTTT. Amino acid sequence: CASSLSKTGLSQPQHF. Full variable domain (remainder filled in from reference TRBV28 and TRBJ1-5): DVKVTQSSRYLVKRTGEKVFLECVQDMDHENMFWYRQDPGLGLRLIYFSYDVKMKEKGDIPEGYSVSREKKERFSLILESASTNQTSMYLCASSLSKTGLSQPQHFGDGTRLSIL.

The table lists this clone with a count of one. This chain connects TRBV19 to TRBJ1-4, with a weak D call TRBD1 (5 bases). Trimming cost V 6 bases and J 3 bases, with 8 bases left between them. Germline CDR1 and CDR2: LNHDA and SQIVND (reference sequence). This CDR3 has 13 residues. CDR3: CASRDRSNEKLFF. As DNA, the CDR3 is TGTGCCAGTAGAGACAGATCTAATGAAAAACTGTTTTTT.

The chain has TRBV5-6 and TRBJ2-1; tentative D call: TRBD1 (5 bases). CDR1 is SGHDT and CDR2 is YYEEEE in the germline V gene. The CDR3 spans 16 residues. V was clipped by 4 bases and J by 9 bases, with 23 bases between them. DNA of the CDR3: TGTGCCAGCAGCCCAATCGACAGCTTGCTACCCGTTGAGCAGTTCTTC. Translating gives CASSPIDSLLPVEQFF.

The CDR3 DNA is TGTGCCAGTAGTCCAGGGTACGGCACCGGGGAGCTGTTTTTT. This sequence encodes CASSPGYGTGELFF. The chain uses TRBV19 and TRBJ2-2; D possibly corresponds to TRBD1 (5 bases). V gave up 5 bases and J gave up 4 bases, with 11 bases separating them. The CDR3 loop spans 14 amino acids. Germline V gives CDR1 LNHDA, CDR2 SQIVND (reference sequence).

This chain connects TRBV5-1 to TRBJ2-1; 9 bases are shared with TRBD1. There are 15 residues in the CDR3. Looked up from germline, CDR1 is SGHRS and CDR2 is YFSETQ. Trimming at V came to 0 bases and at J to 3 bases, leaving 1 base not matched to a gene. In DNA, the CDR3 is TGCGCCAGCAGCTTGGAGGGACAGGGCTACAATGAGCAGTTCTTC. Residues: CASSLEGQGYNEQFF. Based on the CDR3 plus reference TRBV5-1 and TRBJ2-1, the full variable domain is KAGVTQTPRYLIKTRGQQVTLSCSPISGHRSVSWYQQTPGQGLQFLFEYFSETQRNKGNFPGRFSGRQFSNSRSEMNVSTLELGDSALYLCASSLEGQGYNEQFFGPGTRLTVL.

The chain carries TRBV28 and TRBJ1-1; D is uncertain. V lost 5 bases and J lost 6, with 10 bases in between. Looked up from germline, CDR1 is MDHEN and CDR2 is SYDVKM. There are 12 residues in the CDR3. CDR3 in amino acids: CASSAPGSEAFF. CDR3 sequence (DNA): TGTGCCAGCAGTGCCCCGGGGTCTGAAGCTTTCTTT.

On this clone itself: At one boundary the junction diverges from the germline segment, which might be a read error. Within the sample, other DNA sequences also encode this same CDR3. The chain links TRBV28 to TRBJ1-2; D gene ambiguous. Germline V gene data show CDR1 as MDHEN and CDR2 as SYDVKM. CDR3 length: 12 residues. The CDR3 bases are TGCGCCAGCAGTCTCCTAGACCGCGGCTACACCTTC. It specifies CASSLLDRGYTF.